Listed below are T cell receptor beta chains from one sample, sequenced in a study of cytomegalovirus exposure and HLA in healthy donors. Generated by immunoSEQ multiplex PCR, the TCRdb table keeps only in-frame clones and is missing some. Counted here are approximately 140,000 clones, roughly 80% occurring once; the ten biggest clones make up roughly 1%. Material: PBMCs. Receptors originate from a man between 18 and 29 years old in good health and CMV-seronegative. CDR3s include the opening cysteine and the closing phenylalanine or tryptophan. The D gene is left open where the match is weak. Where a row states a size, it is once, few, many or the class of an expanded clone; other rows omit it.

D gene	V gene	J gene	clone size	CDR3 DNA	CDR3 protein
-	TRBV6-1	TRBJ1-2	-	TGTGCCAGCAGTGGGGGGGTCGGGTATGGCTACACCTTC	CASSGGVGYGYTF
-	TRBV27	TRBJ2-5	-	TGTGCCAGCAGTTTATTCCTAGGACAGAAGCAAGAGACCCAGTACTTC	CASSLFLGQKQETQYF
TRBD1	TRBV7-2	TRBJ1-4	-	TGTGCCAGCAGCCGACAGGGGAGGGATGAAAAACTGTTTTTT	CASSRQGRDEKLFF
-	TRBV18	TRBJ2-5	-	TGTGCCAGCTCACCACTACAGACAAACCAAGAGACCCAGTACTTC	CASSPLQTNQETQYF
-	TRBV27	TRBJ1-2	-	TGTGCCAGTAGCCTGGGAGCGTATGCGGGCTACACCTTC	CASSLGAYAGYTF
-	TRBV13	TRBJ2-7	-	TGTGCCAGCAGCTTAGGAGCAGGAATCGCCTACGAGCAGTACTTC	CASSLGAGIAYEQYF
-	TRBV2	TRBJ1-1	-	TGTGCCAGCAGACTGGGAGCGGGCACTGAAGCTTTCTTT	CASRLGAGTEAFF
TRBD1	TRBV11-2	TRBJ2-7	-	TGTGCCAGCAGCTTAGGGGGTCGGGACAGGGGCACCTACGAGCAGTACTTC	CASSLGGRDRGTYEQYF
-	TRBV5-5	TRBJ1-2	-	TGTGCCAGCAGCTTAAAATTCCAGGGGACTGGCTACACCTTC	CASSLKFQGTGYTF
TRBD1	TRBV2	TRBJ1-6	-	TGTGCCAGCAGTGAAGGAACAGGGGAAGGTTCACCCCTCCACTTT	CASSEGTGEGSPLHF
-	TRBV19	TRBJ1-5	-	TGTGCCAGTAGCCTTACCGGGTCCATGATTTATAGCAATCAGCCCCAGCATTTT	CASSLTGSMIYSNQPQHF
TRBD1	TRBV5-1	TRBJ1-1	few	TGCGCCAGCAGCACAGGGACAGGGCCGAACACTGAAGCTTTCTTT	CASSTGTGPNTEAFF
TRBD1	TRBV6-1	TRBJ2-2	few	TGTGCCAGCAGGACCACAGGGGACCACGGGGAGCTGTTTTTT	CASRTTGDHGELFF
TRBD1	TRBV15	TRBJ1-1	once	TGTGCCACCAGACGACAGGGCCCGAACACTGAAGCTTTCTTT	CATRRQGPNTEAFF
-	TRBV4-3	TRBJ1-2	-	TGCGCCAGCAGCCAAGTCGGAGGCCCGAGGGATGGCTACACCTTC	CASSQVGGPRDGYTF
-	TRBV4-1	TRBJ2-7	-	TGCGCCAGCAGCCACCCTTCCACAGGGTCCGCTGGGCAGTACTTC	CASSHPSTGSAGQYF
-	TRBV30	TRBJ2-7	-	TGTGCCTGGAGTGTGACCGGGACTCACTCCTACGAGCAGTACTTC	CAWSVTGTHSYEQYF
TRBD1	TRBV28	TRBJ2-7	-	TGTGCCAGCAAGGGGGCCGACTCCTACGAGCAGTACTTC	CASKGADSYEQYF
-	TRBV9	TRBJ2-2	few	TGTGCCAGCAGCCCATCCGGGACTTTCGCGAACACCGGGGAGCTGTTTTTT	CASSPSGTFANTGELFF
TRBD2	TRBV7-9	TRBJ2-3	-	TGTGCCAGCAGCTTAGGACAGCGGGATAGCACAGATACGCAGTATTTT	CASSLGQRDSTDTQYF
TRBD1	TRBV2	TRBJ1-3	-	TGTGCCAGCTTAACCGGGACAGTATTCTCTGGAAACACCATATATTTT	CASLTGTVFSGNTIYF
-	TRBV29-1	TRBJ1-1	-	TGCAGCGTTGAACTAGACCTAATGAACACTGAAGCTTTCTTT	CSVELDLMNTEAFF
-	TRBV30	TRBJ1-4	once	TGTGCCTGGAGTGTAGGGGGGGTCGAAAAACTGTTTTTT	CAWSVGGVEKLFF
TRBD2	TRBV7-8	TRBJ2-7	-	TGTGCCAGCAGCTTGGAAACTAGCGGGGGCCTTCTCCGGTACTTC	CASSLETSGGLLRYF
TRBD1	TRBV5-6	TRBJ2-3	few	TGTGCCAGCAGCCTGCGCAGGGGGACAGGGACAGATACGCAGTATTTT	CASSLRRGTGTDTQYF
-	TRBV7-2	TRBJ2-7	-	TGTGCCAGCAGCTTAGCGCGGACCTACGAGCAGTACTTC	CASSLARTYEQYF